This TCR beta chain was captured in a study of blood T cell repertoires in COVID-19. Study overall: Acute and convalescent COVID-19 samples came from the United States, Italy and Spain.

Germline CDR1 SGHRS, CDR2 YFSETQ. The CDR3 contains 13 residues. V lost 8 bases and J 3 bases, leaving 11 bases between the germline ends. Produced via immunoSEQ multiplex PCR; TCRdb's table is partial and in-frame only. Altogether 150,000 to 170,000 clones are present, under 90% being singletons, with the ten largest covering roughly 7%. This clone was observed once. Sequenced material: PBMCs or T cells enriched from blood (not recorded which). This sequence joins TRBV5-1 and TRBJ2-2; D might be TRBD1 (6 bases). The source of this sequence is a man aged 50 or older who had recovered from COVID-19. CDR3 DNA: TGCGCCAGTAGGGGGTCCTACACCGGGGAGCTGTTTTTT. Its translation is CASRGSYTGELFF.